Detailed here is one T cell receptor (beta chain). Trimming took off 7 bases at V and 6 bases at J, with 9 bases between the two ends. CDR1 SNHLY and CDR2 FYNNEI come from the germline V gene. CDR3 length: 11 amino acids. This sample is drawn from a study of CD8+ T cells in alopecia areata. Study-wide background: Each day, treated patients took oral tofacitinib twice, at 5 to 10 mg per dose.

In each case, RNA was isolated and then reverse transcribed into cDNA as the sequencing template. The repertoire was sequenced with immunoSEQ multiplex PCR; TCRdb's copy has only in-frame clones and lacks some. The sample carries 150,000 to 200,000 clones, about 66% recorded once. Sequencing used CD8+ T cells sorted from blood, obtained at week 0. This rearrangement joins TRBV2 to TRBJ1-2; the D gene is possibly TRBD1 (5 bases). The TCR originated in a human donor with alopecia areata. CDR3 protein: CASNPGDGYTF. In DNA, the CDR3 is TGTGCCAGCAACCCGGGGGATGGCTACACCTTC.